Below are 19 T cell receptor beta chains sequenced from a single sample in a study of regulatory T cells in long-lasting Graves disease. Arm-PCR of CDR3 regions and iRepertoire HTBI primers were the basis on which TCR beta libraries were built. Using its own MiXCR run on the multiplex PCR reads, TCRdb lists one record per CDR3 protein. The data hold over 650,000 distinct CDR3 sequences, with roughly 30% observed a single time. The sample's time point: persistent/refractory GD, antithyroid drugs over 5 years with positive TRAb. Researchers made the TCR library from RNA that was extracted from PBMCs. This material consisted of peripheral blood mononuclear cells (PBMCs), taken when the disease was refractory, from a patient treated with antithyroid drugs. These receptors came from a female donor with Graves disease.

The chain links TRBV20-1 to TRBJ1-1, with TRBD1 matching 9 bases. V dropped 3 bases and J dropped 5; count of bases not matched to a gene: 7. CDR1 DFQATT and CDR2 SNEGSKA come from the germline V gene (reference sequence). The CDR3 runs 14 residues. CDR3 in amino acids: CSARSGQGHTEAFF. The CDR3 region has the DNA TGCAGTGCTAGGAGCGGACAGGGGCATACTGAAGCTTTCTTT.

This rearrangement joins TRBV9 to TRBJ1-2; D ambiguous. Germline V gives CDR1 SGDLS, CDR2 YYNGEE. The length of the CDR3 is 14 residues. The V end was cut by 0 bases, the J end by 0 bases, with 6 bases between. CDR3 in DNA: TGTGCCAGCAGCGTAGGGGAGACTAACTATGGCTACACCTTC. Residues: CASSVGETNYGYTF.

The chain carries TRBV30 and TRBJ1-1; a possible D gene is TRBD1 (6 bases). CDR3 size: 14 residues. CDR1 and CDR2 (germline): GTSNPN, SVGIG (reference sequence). The V end lost 4 bases, the J end lost 0 bases, and 12 bases lay between the germline ends. CDR3 coding DNA: TGTGCCTGGACGGGGGGGCTCATGAACACTGAAGCTTTCTTT. This codes for CAWTGGLMNTEAFF.

The V call is TRBV19, the J call TRBJ1-5; D is uncertain. CDR1 is LNHDA and CDR2 is SQIVND in the germline V gene (reference sequence). Trimming shortened V by 3 bases and J by 0 bases, and 9 bases separated the two germline ends. This CDR3 spans 15 amino acids. CDR3 region: CASSMGILSNQPQHF. CDR3 coding DNA: TGTGCCAGTAGTATGGGAATACTTAGCAATCAGCCCCAGCATTTT.

This clonotype turned up a few times. V and J are TRBV12-3 or TRBV12-4 and TRBJ2-4; possibly TRBD2 for D (7 bases). This CDR3 comprises 18 residues. The V end lost 7 bases, the J end lost 1 base, and 23 bases lay between the germline ends. The CDR3 region is CASTQWGGQGGAKNIQYF. In DNA, the CDR3 is TGTGCCAGCACCCAGTGGGGGGGCCAGGGAGGGGCCAAAAACATTCAGTACTTC.

The table lists this clonotype with a few counts. This chain uses TRBV19 with TRBJ1-2; a weak D match, TRBD1 (6 bases). V lost 3 bases to trimming and J lost 6 bases, with 17 bases between them. The CDR3 runs 15 residues. Germline V gene data show CDR1 as LNHDA and CDR2 as SQIVND (reference sequence). The CDR3 spells CASSILPGGADGYTF. DNA of the CDR3: TGTGCCAGTAGTATTCTGCCCGGGGGCGCAGATGGCTACACCTTC.

The gene calls are TRBV7-9 and TRBJ2-2; D is possibly TRBD2 (5 bases). With 6 bases removed from V and 6 bases from J, the gap between germline ends came to 8 bases. CDR3 length: 12 residues. The germline V gene has CDR1 SEHNR and CDR2 FQNEAQ (reference sequence). CDR3 in amino acids: CASRSGSGELFF. DNA for the CDR3: TGTGCCAGCAGGAGCGGTTCCGGGGAGCTGTTTTTT.

The chain is built from TRBV5-4 and TRBJ2-5, with 12 bases lining up with TRBD2. The CDR3 has 16 residues. The V and J ends lost 4 bases and 4 bases, in that order; junction bases with no gene match: 8. Germline V gives CDR1 SGHNT, CDR2 YYREEE (reference sequence). The CDR3 is CASSASGRARGETQYF. The CDR3 DNA is TGTGCCAGCAGCGCTAGCGGGAGGGCCCGGGGAGAGACCCAGTACTTC.

The rearrangement uses TRBV12-3 or TRBV12-4 and TRBJ2-2, with TRBD1 identical over 9 bases. CDR3 length: 16 amino acids. V shed 3 bases and J 8 bases; nucleotides not matched to a gene: 10. In DNA, the CDR3 is TGTGCCAGCAGTTTCCCGGGACAGGGTCGGCCTGGGGAGCTGTTTTTT. Translating it yields CASSFPGQGRPGELFF.

The V gene is TRBV19, the J gene TRBJ1-3, with D possibly matching TRBD1 (6 bases). Germline V lookup: CDR1 LNHDA, CDR2 SQIVND (reference sequence). The CDR3 has 15 residues. Trimming cost V 8 bases and J 2 bases, with 16 bases left between them. CDR3 region: CASQTTGTPGNTIYF. The CDR3, as DNA: TGTGCCAGTCAAACAACAGGGACCCCTGGAAACACCATATATTTT.

J is TRBJ1-4 and V is TRBV18; tentatively, D is TRBD1 (5 bases). CDR1 is KGHSH and CDR2 is LQKENI in the germline V gene. Trimming stripped 3 bases from V and 3 bases from J, with 8 bases between. The CDR3 totals 14 residues. The CDR3 region is CASSPQGPNEKLFF. CDR3 DNA sequence: TGTGCCAGCTCACCGCAGGGACCTAATGAAAAACTGTTTTTT.

The rearrangement uses TRBV30 and TRBJ1-5; D remains unclear. V shed 0 bases and J shed 4 bases, with 7 bases lying between them. This CDR3 region has 13 residues. The germline gives CDR1 GTSNPN, CDR2 SVGIG (reference sequence). This CDR3 is CAWSVAHNQPQHF. The DNA for the CDR3 is TGTGCCTGGAGTGTCGCGCATAATCAGCCCCAGCATTTT.

V is TRBV5-1 and J is TRBJ2-2, with D maybe TRBD2 (6 bases). This CDR3 region has 14 residues. Per the germline V gene, CDR1 is SGHRS and CDR2 is YFSETQ. The V gene lost 4 bases and the J gene lost 0 bases, with 7 bases spanning the gap. CDR3 amino acids: CASSRDSNTGELFF. DNA of the CDR3: TGCGCCAGCAGCAGGGACTCGAACACCGGGGAGCTGTTTTTT.

This clonotype was seen ten or more times. This rearrangement joins TRBV3-1 to TRBJ2-2; 9 bases line up with TRBD1. Germline values: CDR1 LGHDT, CDR2 YNNKEL (reference sequence). The CDR3 is 13 amino acids. The V gene end was trimmed by 6 bases and the J gene end by 9 bases; junction bases not matched to a gene: 5. The CDR3 DNA follows: TGTGCCAGCAGGGGACAGGGAAATTGGGAGCTGTTTTTT. It is translated as CASRGQGNWELFF. The whole variable domain, remainder taken from reference TRBV3-1 and TRBJ2-2, is DTAVSQTPKYLVTQMGNDKSIKCEQNLGHDTMYWYKQDSKKFLKIMFSYNNKELIINETVPNRFSPKSPDKAHLNLHINSLELGDSAVYFCASRGQGNWELFFGEGSRLTVL.

CDR3 coding DNA: TGCAGTGCTCCGCATAAGACAGGGGATGGCTACACCTTC. Translation gives CSAPHKTGDGYTF. The chain recombines TRBV20-1 with TRBJ1-2; TRBD1 agrees at 8 bases. The germline V gene has CDR1 DFQATT and CDR2 SNEGSKA (reference sequence). CDR3 size: 13 residues. The junction had 8 bases not matched to a gene; V was cut back by 5 bases and J by 6 bases.

This clonotype came up once. The chain carries TRBV5-1 and TRBJ1-4; 7 bases match TRBD1. The CDR3 loop spans 15 amino acids. Germline assignment: CDR1 SGHRS and CDR2 YFSETQ. V shed 4 bases and J 4 bases; nucleotides not matched to a gene: 7. For the CDR3, the DNA is TGCGCCAGCAGCGCCTTGGACAGGTTTAATGAAAAACTGTTTTTT. The encoded protein is CASSALDRFNEKLFF.

This clonotype was counted between two and nine times. V and J are TRBV29-1 and TRBJ2-2, with unresolved D. Germline CDR1 SQVTM, CDR2 ANQGSEA. Deletions cut 4 bases from V and 0 bases from J, with 9 bases between. The CDR3 is 14 amino acids. CDR3 loop: CSVVFLANTGELFF. The CDR3 region has the DNA TGCAGCGTTGTATTCTTAGCGAACACCGGGGAGCTGTTTTTT.

The J gene is TRBJ2-2, the V gene TRBV6-1, with 9 nucleotides matching TRBD1. V shed 9 bases, J shed 3 bases, and the junction held 5 bases outside the gene matches. Germline CDR1 reads MNHNS; CDR2 reads SASEGT. This CDR3 is 14 amino acids long. The CDR3 bases are TGTGCCAGTACGGACAGGGGCCACACCGGGGAGCTGTTTTTT. Residues: CASTDRGHTGELFF.

The chain has TRBV11-2 and TRBJ1-1; 9 bases match TRBD1. CDR3 size: 16 residues. V trimming: 0 bases; J trimming: 3 bases; junction bases outside the gene matches: 5. From germline, CDR1 is SGHAT and CDR2 FQNNGV. CDR3 sequence: CASSLDRDRVYTEAFF. The CDR3 DNA sequence: TGTGCCAGCAGCTTAGATCGGGACAGGGTTTACACTGAAGCTTTCTTT.